Following are 21 T cell receptor beta chains from one sample sequenced in a study of cytomegalovirus exposure and HLA in healthy donors. The primer mix had 60 Vbeta and 13 Jbeta primers. The table came from immunoSEQ multiplex PCR; TCRdb's copy has only in-frame clones and leaves some out. The sample holds about 130,000 clones, around 68% seen once. Input material: PBMCs. The source is a man between 35 and 55 years old in good health and CMV-seropositive.

The rearrangement uses TRBV19 and TRBJ2-7; D remains ambiguous. CDR3 size: 13 residues. Germline values: CDR1 LNHDA, CDR2 SQIVND (reference sequence). V was clipped by 5 bases and J by 6 bases, with 14 bases between them. The CDR3 bases are TGTGCCAGTAGTGATCAGGTTGATGGCGAGCAGTACTTC. Translated: CASSDQVDGEQYF.

J is TRBJ1-2 and V is TRBV6-1, with D possibly TRBD1 on 6 matching bases. The CDR3 is made up of 14 amino acids. V lost 5 bases, J lost 5 bases, and 15 bases lay in between. Germline CDR1 and CDR2: MNHNS and SASEGT. CDR3 region: CASSWTDFNYGYTF. Written as DNA, the CDR3 is TGTGCCAGCAGTTGGACAGATTTTAATTATGGCTACACCTTC.

This chain joins TRBV6-1 and TRBJ2-3; D uncertain. The CDR3 consists of 16 residues. V was pared by 2 bases and J by 1 base, with 13 bases between. Germline V CDR1 and CDR2: MNHNS, SASEGT. CDR3 nucleotides: TGTGCCAGCAGTGAAATTCGACTGAAGGGCACAGATACGCAGTATTTT. Amino acid sequence: CASSEIRLKGTDTQYF.

The rearrangement joins TRBV6-1 to TRBJ2-7; 7 bases are shared with TRBD1. The CDR3 sequence is 18 residues long. Trimming took 0 bases from V and 3 from J; bases not matched to a gene: 14. Germline CDR1 and CDR2: MNHNS and SASEGT. The CDR3 DNA sequence: TGTGCCAGCAGTGAAGCTGCAAGACAGGGAGTGGGGGTCTACGAGCAGTACTTC. Translation: CASSEAARQGVGVYEQYF.

The CDR3: CASTQGLAGDPYEQYF. Here the CDR3 DNA reads TGCGCCAGCACCCAAGGACTAGCGGGAGATCCCTACGAGCAGTACTTC. This chain uses TRBV23-1 with TRBJ2-7, with 13 bases that match TRBD2. TRBV23-1 falls under the ORF class, with uncertain function. CDR3 length: 16 amino acids. Trimming at V came to 7 bases and at J to 2 bases, leaving 8 bases not matched to a gene.

The chain has TRBV7-9 and TRBJ2-5; TRBD2 matches 9 bases. The CDR3 contains 12 residues. Germline CDR1 and CDR2: SEHNR and FQNEAQ (reference sequence). In nucleotides, the CDR3 is TGTGCACAGCGGGGGGATTCGGAGACCCAGTACTTC. This sequence encodes CAQRGDSETQYF.

The chain carries TRBV28 and TRBJ2-5; maybe TRBD1 (6 bases). The DNA end is more similar to TRBJ2-7, so the J call may be wrong. This CDR3 is built from 14 residues. The germline CDR1 and CDR2 sequences are MDHEN and SYDVKM. This chain's CDR3 is CASRPGGQGNEQYF. The CDR3 DNA sequence: TGTGCCAGCAGGCCTGGGGGTCAGGGGAACGAGCAGTACTTC.

The chain is built from TRBV29-1 and TRBJ2-3; 13 nucleotides agree with TRBD2. The CDR3 loop spans 16 amino acids. Germline V gives CDR1 SQVTM, CDR2 ANQGSEA. The V segment lost 3 bases and the J segment 2 bases; nucleotides outside the gene matches: 5. The CDR3 DNA is TGCAGCGTTGAGCCGGGACTAGCGGGGAACACAGATACGCAGTATTTT. This gives the protein CSVEPGLAGNTDTQYF.

This chain connects TRBV7-9 to TRBJ1-2; 7 bases are a match to TRBD1. The V and J ends lost 5 bases and 3 bases, in that order; junction bases with no gene match: 3. The CDR3 is 13 residues long. The germline CDR1 and CDR2 sequences are SEHNR and FQNEAQ (reference sequence). CDR3 DNA: TGTGCCAGCAGCCGGGACAGAGACTATGGCTACACCTTC. Residues: CASSRDRDYGYTF.

The chain joins TRBV11-2 to TRBJ2-7; a weak D match, TRBD1 (6 bases). Germline CDR1 SGHAT, CDR2 FQNNGV. The CDR3 has 12 amino acids. Trimming pared 4 bases from V and 4 bases from J, leaving 8 bases between. CDR3 DNA sequence: TGTGCCAGCAGCTCACAGGGTTACGAGCAGTACTTC. It is translated as CASSSQGYEQYF.

The chain joins TRBV4-3 to TRBJ2-7; a weak D match, TRBD1 (5 bases). Germline CDR1 is LGHNA and CDR2 is YSLEER. The length of the CDR3 is 15 residues. Trimming took off 0 bases at V and 5 bases at J, with 14 bases between the two ends. The CDR3 nucleotides are TGCGCCAGCAGCCAAGAGGCGGTGGGGCGTAACGAGCAGTACTTC. Encoded protein: CASSQEAVGRNEQYF.

This clone was observed a single time. The chain is built from TRBV6-1 and TRBJ1-5; perhaps TRBD1 as D (5 bases). Germline-derived CDR1 and CDR2 are MNHNS and SASEGT. The CDR3 spans 15 residues. Trimming removed 7 bases at V and 2 bases at J, with 15 bases between. The CDR3 DNA is TGTGCCAGCAAGAAAGGGACTCAGGGCAATCAGCCCCAGCATTTT. The encoded protein is CASKKGTQGNQPQHF.

This chain joins TRBV2 and TRBJ1-5; TRBD1 might be the D (6 bases). Trimming shortened V by 4 bases and J by 7 bases, and 14 bases separated the two germline ends. The CDR3 loop spans 14 amino acids. CDR1 and CDR2 (germline): SNHLY, FYNNEI. The CDR3 loop reads CASSGRGARQPQHF. The CDR3 coding sequence is TGTGCCAGCAGTGGACGGGGGGCGAGGCAGCCCCAGCATTTT.

V gene TRBV7-8 combines with J gene TRBJ1-3, with D unclear. Germline V CDR1 and CDR2: SGHVS, FQNEAQ. This CDR3 is 12 amino acids long. The V end lost 9 bases, the J end lost 3 bases, and 9 bases lay between the germline ends. The CDR3 protein is CASHSLGNTIYF. CDR3 nucleotide sequence: TGTGCCAGTCATAGTCTTGGAAACACCATATATTTT.

This chain joins TRBV18 and TRBJ2-7, with 11 positions matching TRBD1. V trimming: 2 bases; J trimming: 1 base; junction bases outside the gene matches: 13. Germline CDR1 is KGHSH and CDR2 is LQKENI. CDR3 length: 19 residues. CDR3 sequence reads: CASSPAMARDRGTSYEQYF. CDR3 sequence (DNA): TGTGCCAGCTCACCAGCAATGGCCCGGGACAGGGGGACTTCCTACGAGCAGTACTTC.

As DNA, the CDR3 is TGTGCCAGTAGTAAAAAGGAGTCAGGGGGCTTGTACGAGCAGTACTTC. Translation gives CASSKKESGGLYEQYF. The V call is TRBV19, the J call TRBJ2-7; TRBD1 agrees at 8 bases. CDR1 and CDR2 from the germline V gene are LNHDA and SQIVND (reference sequence). The CDR3 spans 16 residues. V lost 4 bases to trimming and J lost 4 bases; unmatched junction nucleotides: 12.

The rearrangement joins TRBV29-1 to TRBJ1-2; tentatively, D is TRBD1 (5 bases). Trimming removed 7 bases at V and 4 bases at J, with 13 bases between. CDR3 size: 12 residues. Germline CDR1 reads SQVTM; CDR2 reads ANQGSEA. CDR3: CSASSGIYGYTF. Here the CDR3 DNA reads TGCAGCGCCTCTTCAGGGATCTATGGCTACACCTTC.

This clone was counted once. The V gene is TRBV28, the J gene TRBJ1-5; the D is unclear. Germline loops: CDR1 MDHEN, CDR2 SYDVKM. Trimming cost V 2 bases and J 2 bases, with 4 bases left between them. The CDR3 is 13 residues long. CDR3 DNA sequence: TGTGCCAGCAGTTTAGAGCGCAATCAGCCCCAGCATTTT. It yields the protein CASSLERNQPQHF.

This clone was counted a few times. This chain links TRBV6-1 with TRBJ2-2, with 7 positions matching TRBD2. CDR1 and CDR2 (germline): MNHNS, SASEGT. With 2 bases clipped from V and 4 bases from J, the junction kept 4 bases outside the gene matches. The CDR3 is 15 residues long. CDR3 sequence: CASSERTGGTGELFF. CDR3 sequence (DNA): TGTGCCAGCAGTGAAAGGACGGGAGGCACCGGGGAGCTGTTTTTT.

The V and J genes are TRBV7-9 and TRBJ1-3; D gene unclear. Germline CDR1 reads SEHNR; CDR2 reads FQNEAQ (reference sequence). The length of the CDR3 is 16 residues. V was cut by 1 base and J by 0 bases, with 10 bases left in between. As DNA, the CDR3 is TGTGCCAGCAGCTTAGGGCCCCGGGGCTCTGGAAACACCATATATTTT. Its translation: CASSLGPRGSGNTIYF. Using reference TRBV7-9 and TRBJ1-3 for the parts outside the CDR3, the full variable domain is DTGVSQNPRHKITKRGQNVTFRCDPISEHNRLYWYRQTLGQGPEFLTYFQNEAQLEKSRLLSDRFSAERPKGSFSTLEIQRTEQGDSAMYLCASSLGPRGSGNTIYFGEGSWLTVV.

This clone was counted only a few times. The V call is TRBV6-5, the J call TRBJ1-1, with D tentatively TRBD1 (6 bases). The length of the CDR3 is 12 residues. V dropped 6 bases and J dropped 7 bases, with 12 bases sitting between them. Germline V gene sequence: CDR1 MNHEY, CDR2 SVGAGI. The CDR3 protein is CASSSGQFEAFF. CDR3 sequence (DNA): TGTGCCAGCAGCTCAGGACAGTTTGAAGCTTTCTTT.